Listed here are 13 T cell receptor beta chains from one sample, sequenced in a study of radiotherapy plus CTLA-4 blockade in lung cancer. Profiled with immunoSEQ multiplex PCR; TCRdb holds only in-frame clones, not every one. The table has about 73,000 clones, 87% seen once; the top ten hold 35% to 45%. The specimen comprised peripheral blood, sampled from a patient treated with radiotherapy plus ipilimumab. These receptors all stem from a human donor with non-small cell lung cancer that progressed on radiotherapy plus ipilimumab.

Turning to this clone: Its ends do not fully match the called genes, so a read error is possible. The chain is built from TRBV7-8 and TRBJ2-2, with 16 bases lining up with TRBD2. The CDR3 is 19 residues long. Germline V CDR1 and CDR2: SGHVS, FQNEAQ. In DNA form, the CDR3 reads TGTGCCAGCAGCTGGGGACTAGCGGGAGGGCTAATCTACACGGGGGAGCTGTTTTTT. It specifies CASSWGLAGGLIYTGELFF. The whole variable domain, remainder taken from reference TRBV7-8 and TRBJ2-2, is GAGVSQSPRYKVAKRGQDVALRCDPISGHVSLFWYQQALGQGPEFLTYFQNEAQLDKSGLPSDRFFAERPEGSVSTLKIQRTQQEDSAVYLCASSWGLAGGLIYTGELFFGEGSRLTVL.

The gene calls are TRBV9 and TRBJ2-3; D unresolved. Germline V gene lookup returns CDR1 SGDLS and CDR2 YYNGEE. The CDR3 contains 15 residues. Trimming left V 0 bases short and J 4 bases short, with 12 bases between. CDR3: CASSVDYRSPDTQYF. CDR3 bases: TGTGCCAGCAGCGTAGATTACCGGAGCCCAGATACGCAGTATTTT.

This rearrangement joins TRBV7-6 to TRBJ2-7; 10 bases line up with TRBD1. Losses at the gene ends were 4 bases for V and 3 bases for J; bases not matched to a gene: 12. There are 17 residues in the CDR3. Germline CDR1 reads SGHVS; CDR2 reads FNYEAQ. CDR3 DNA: TGTGCCAGCAGCTCCCGACAGGGGGCCTCAATTAACTACGAGCAGTACTTC. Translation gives CASSSRQGASINYEQYF.

The CDR3 loop reads CASSPTGGQNNEQFF. CDR3 nucleotide sequence: TGTGCCAGCAGCCCGACAGGGGGGCAAAACAATGAGCAGTTCTTC. The genes are TRBV5-6 and TRBJ2-1, with 9 bases that match TRBD1. Trimming cost V 4 bases and J 5 bases; bases outside gene matches: 7. CDR1 is SGHDT, CDR2 YYEEEE, per germline. This CDR3 contains 15 residues.

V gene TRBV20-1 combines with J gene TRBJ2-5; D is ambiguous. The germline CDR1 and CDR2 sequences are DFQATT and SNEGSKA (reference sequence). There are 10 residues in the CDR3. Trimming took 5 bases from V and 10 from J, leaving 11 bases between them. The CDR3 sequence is CSAEYGVQYF. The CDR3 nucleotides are TGCAGTGCTGAATATGGGGTCCAGTACTTC.

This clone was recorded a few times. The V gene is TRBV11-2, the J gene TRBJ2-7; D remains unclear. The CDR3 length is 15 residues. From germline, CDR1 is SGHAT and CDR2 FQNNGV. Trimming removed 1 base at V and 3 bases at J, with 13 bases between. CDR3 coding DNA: TGTGCCAGCAGCTTAGCAGACTGGTACAGCTACGAGCAGTACGTC. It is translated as CASSLADWYSYEQYV.

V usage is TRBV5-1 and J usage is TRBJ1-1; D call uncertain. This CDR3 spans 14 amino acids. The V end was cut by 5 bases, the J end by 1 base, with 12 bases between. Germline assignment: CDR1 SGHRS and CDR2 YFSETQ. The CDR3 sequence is CASRNPGANTEAFF. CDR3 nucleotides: TGCGCCAGCAGGAATCCGGGAGCGAACACTGAAGCTTTCTTT. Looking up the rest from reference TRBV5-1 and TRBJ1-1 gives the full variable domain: KAGVTQTPRYLIKTRGQQVTLSCSPISGHRSVSWYQQTPGQGLQFLFEYFSETQRNKGNFPGRFSGRQFSNSRSEMNVSTLELGDSALYLCASRNPGANTEAFFGQGTRLTVV.

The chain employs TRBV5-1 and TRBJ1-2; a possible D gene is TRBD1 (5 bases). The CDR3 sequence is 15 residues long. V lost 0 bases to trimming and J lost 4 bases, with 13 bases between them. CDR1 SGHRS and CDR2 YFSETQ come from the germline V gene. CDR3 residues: CASSLEGRTSYGYTF. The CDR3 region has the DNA TGCGCCAGCAGCTTGGAGGGACGGACCTCCTATGGCTACACCTTC. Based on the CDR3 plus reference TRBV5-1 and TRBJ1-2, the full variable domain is KAGVTQTPRYLIKTRGQQVTLSCSPISGHRSVSWYQQTPGQGLQFLFEYFSETQRNKGNFPGRFSGRQFSNSRSEMNVSTLELGDSALYLCASSLEGRTSYGYTFGSGTRLTVV.

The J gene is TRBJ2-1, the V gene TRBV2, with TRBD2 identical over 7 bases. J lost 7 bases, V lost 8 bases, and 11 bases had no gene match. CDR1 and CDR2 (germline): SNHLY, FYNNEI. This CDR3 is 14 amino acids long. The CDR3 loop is CASGGTNGRNEQFF. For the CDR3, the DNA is TGTGCCAGCGGGGGGACTAACGGGAGGAATGAGCAGTTCTTC.

CDR3 in amino acids: CASSKNSNQPQHF. In DNA, the CDR3 is TGTGCCAGTAGTAAAAATAGCAATCAGCCCCAGCATTTT. The chain carries TRBV19 and TRBJ1-5; no clear D. Trimming left V 4 bases short and J 0 bases short, with 4 bases between. The CDR3 has 13 residues. Germline V CDR1 and CDR2: LNHDA, SQIVND (reference sequence). Filled out from reference TRBV19 and TRBJ1-5, the complete variable domain reads DGGITQSPKYLFRKEGQNVTLSCEQNLNHDAMYWYRQDPGQGLRLIYYSQIVNDFQKGDIAEGYSVSREKKESFPLTVTSAQKNPTAFYLCASSKNSNQPQHFGDGTRLSIL.

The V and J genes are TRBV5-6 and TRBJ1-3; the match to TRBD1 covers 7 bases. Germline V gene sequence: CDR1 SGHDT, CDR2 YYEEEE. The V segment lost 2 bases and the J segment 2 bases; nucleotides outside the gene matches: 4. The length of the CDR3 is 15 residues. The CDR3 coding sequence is TGTGCCAGCAGCTTAGCAGGGGGAGCTGGAAACACCATATATTTT. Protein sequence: CASSLAGGAGNTIYF.

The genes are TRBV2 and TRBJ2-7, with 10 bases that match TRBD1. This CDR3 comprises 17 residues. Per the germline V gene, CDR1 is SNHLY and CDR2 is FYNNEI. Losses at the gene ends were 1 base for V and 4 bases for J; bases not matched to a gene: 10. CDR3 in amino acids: CASSEGQGDRGIYEQYF. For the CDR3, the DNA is TGTGCCAGCAGTGAAGGTCAGGGGGACAGGGGTATTTACGAGCAGTACTTC.

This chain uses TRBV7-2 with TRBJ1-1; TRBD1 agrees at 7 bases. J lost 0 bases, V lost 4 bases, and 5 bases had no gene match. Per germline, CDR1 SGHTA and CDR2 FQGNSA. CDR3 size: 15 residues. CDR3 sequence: CASSSLTGMNTEAFF. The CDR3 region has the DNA TGTGCCAGCAGCTCTCTGACAGGGATGAACACTGAAGCTTTCTTT. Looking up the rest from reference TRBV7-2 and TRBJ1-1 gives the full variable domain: GAGVSQSPSNKVTEKGKDVELRCDPISGHTALYWYRQSLGQGLEFLIYFQGNSAPDKSGLPSDRFSAERTGGSVSTLTIQRTQQEDSAVYLCASSSLTGMNTEAFFGQGTRLTVV.